This T cell receptor beta chain was sequenced in a study of technical replicates of blood from a handful of donors. The table came from immunoSEQ multiplex PCR; TCRdb's copy has only in-frame clones and leaves some out. The sample lists some 70,000 clones, 80% to 95% occurring once. This clonotype originated in a human donor in good health. Sequenced material: T cells isolated from PBMCs.

Written as DNA, the CDR3 is TGCGCCAGCAGCTCAAGGTCCGGGGATGGCTACACCTTC. Its protein is CASSSRSGDGYTF. The chain is built from TRBV5-1 and TRBJ1-2; D ambiguous. The V gene's germline CDR1 is SGHRS and CDR2 YFSETQ. Trimming took off 3 bases at V and 6 bases at J, with 12 bases between the two ends. The CDR3 totals 13 residues.